This T cell receptor (beta chain) stems from a study of shared clonotypes between healthy human individuals. TCRdb's copy holds only in-frame clones and misses some; the assay was immunoSEQ multiplex PCR. Of 950,000 to 1,100,000 clones listed, approximately 72% are singletons. The sample holds a few counts of this clone. Other DNA sequences from this sample encode an identical CDR3 as well. The TCR sequence derives from a man aged 18 to 29 in good health. Sequencing was done on a sample of memory CD4+ T cells sorted from blood. Documented subset: CD45RA-negative fraction.

CDR3 amino acids: CASSGAGGYNEQFF. The CDR3 region has the DNA TGTGCCAGCAGTGGGGCAGGGGGATACAATGAGCAGTTCTTC. This chain links TRBV6-1 with TRBJ2-1; TRBD1 matches at 7 bases. Germline-derived CDR1 and CDR2 are MNHNS and SASEGT. With V trimmed by 4 bases and J by 4 bases, 4 bases remained unmatched. The CDR3 runs to 14 residues.